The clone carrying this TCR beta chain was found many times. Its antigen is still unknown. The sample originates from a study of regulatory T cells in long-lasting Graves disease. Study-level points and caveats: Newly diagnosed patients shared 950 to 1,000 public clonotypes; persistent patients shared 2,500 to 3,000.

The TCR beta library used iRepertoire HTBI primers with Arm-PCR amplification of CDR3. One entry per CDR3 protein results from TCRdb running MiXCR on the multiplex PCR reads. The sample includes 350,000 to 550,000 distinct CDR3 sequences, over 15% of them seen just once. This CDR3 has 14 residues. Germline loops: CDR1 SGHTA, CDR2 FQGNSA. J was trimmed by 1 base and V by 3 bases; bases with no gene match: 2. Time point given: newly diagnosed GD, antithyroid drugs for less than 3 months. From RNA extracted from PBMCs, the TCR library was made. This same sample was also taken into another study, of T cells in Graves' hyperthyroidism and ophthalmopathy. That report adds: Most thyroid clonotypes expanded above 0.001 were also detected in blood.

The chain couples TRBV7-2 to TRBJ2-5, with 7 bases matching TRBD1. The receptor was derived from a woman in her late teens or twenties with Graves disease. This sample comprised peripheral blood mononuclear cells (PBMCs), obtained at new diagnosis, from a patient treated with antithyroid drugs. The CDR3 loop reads CASSLGQIQETQYF. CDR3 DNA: TGTGCCAGCAGCTTGGGACAGATCCAAGAGACCCAGTACTTC. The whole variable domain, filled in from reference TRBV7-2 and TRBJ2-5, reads GAGVSQSPSNKVTEKGKDVELRCDPISGHTALYWYRQSLGQGLEFLIYFQGNSAPDKSGLPSDRFSAERTGGSVSTLTIQRTQQEDSAVYLCASSLGQIQETQYFGPGTRLLVL.